What follows are 32 T cell receptor beta chains derived from one specimen sequenced in a study of blood T cell repertoires in COVID-19. Generated by immunoSEQ multiplex PCR, the TCRdb table keeps only in-frame clones and is missing some. The sample contains approximately 80,000 clones, around 86% of which appear only once. Sequencing input: peripheral blood. The receptor source for this set is a man older than 75 with acute or convalescent COVID-19.

The chain couples TRBV2 to TRBJ2-7; weak D call: TRBD1 (5 bases). The CDR3 sequence is 14 residues long. Germline V gene lookup returns CDR1 SNHLY and CDR2 FYNNEI. Trimming shortened V by 7 bases and J by 2 bases, and 15 bases separated the two germline ends. CDR3 protein: CASNWGRTTYEQYF. As DNA, the CDR3 is TGTGCCAGCAACTGGGGCAGGACCACCTACGAGCAGTACTTC.

This clone has just one count. V and J are TRBV29-1 and TRBJ2-1; D is possibly TRBD2 (6 bases). The CDR3 extends over 14 amino acids. Trimming stripped 3 bases from V and 5 bases from J, with 14 bases between. Per the germline V gene, CDR1 is SQVTM and CDR2 is ANQGSEA. The CDR3, as DNA: TGCAGCGTTGACGGGGGTTTAGGGGACAATGAGCAGTTCTTC. This gives the protein CSVDGGLGDNEQFF.

The chain employs TRBV28 and TRBJ2-3, with D perhaps TRBD1 (7 bases). CDR1 MDHEN and CDR2 SYDVKM come from the germline V gene. Trimming shortened V by 1 base and J by 3 bases, and 11 bases separated the two germline ends. The length of the CDR3 is 15 residues. This CDR3 reads CASSLSQGGTDTQYF. The CDR3 nucleotides read TGTGCCAGCAGTTTATCCCAGGGGGGTACAGATACGCAGTATTTT.

The chain links TRBV4-1 to TRBJ2-7; 10 bases agree with TRBD2. V lost 0 bases, J lost 4 bases, and 9 bases stayed unmatched. Germline-derived CDR1 and CDR2 are MGHRA and YSYEKL. This CDR3 spans 17 amino acids. In DNA form, the CDR3 reads TGCGCCAGCAGCCAAGATTCTAGGCTAGCGGGAGTGTACGAGCAGTACTTC. Residues: CASSQDSRLAGVYEQYF.

The V and J genes are TRBV3-1 (or the pseudogene TRBV3-2) and TRBJ1-4, with D maybe TRBD1 (5 bases). CDR1 and CDR2 from the germline V gene are LGHDT and YNNKEL (reference sequence). There are 15 residues in the CDR3. V lost 1 base and J lost 5, with 11 bases in between. The CDR3 region is CASSQAGVRNEKLFF. The CDR3 coding sequence is TGTGCCAGCAGCCAAGCGGGGGTTAGGAATGAAAAACTGTTTTTT.

This clone occurred once. The gene calls are TRBV24-1 and TRBJ1-2, with D tentatively TRBD1 (5 bases). Germline V gene data show CDR1 as KGHDR and CDR2 as SFDVKD. CDR3 length: 13 residues. Deletions cut 5 bases from V and 6 bases from J, with 12 bases between. DNA of the CDR3: TGTGCCACCAGTGGCCGGGGGTGGAATGGCTACACCTTC. This encodes CATSGRGWNGYTF.

The chain joins TRBV5-1 to TRBJ1-2; the match to TRBD1 covers 7 bases. CDR3 length: 15 amino acids. Looked up from germline, CDR1 is SGHRS and CDR2 is YFSETQ. Trimming cost V 0 bases and J 14 bases; bases outside gene matches: 16. The CDR3 region is CASSLAGIETGRLTF. CDR3 DNA sequence: TGCGCCAGCAGCTTGGCCGGAATAGAGACAGGGCGTCTTACCTTC.

V gene TRBV3-1 (or the pseudogene TRBV3-2) combines with J gene TRBJ2-7; TRBD2 agrees at 8 bases. After removal of 1 base from V and 3 bases from J, the junction contained 11 bases not matched to a gene. There are 17 residues in the CDR3. The germline gives CDR1 LGHDT, CDR2 YNNKEL (reference sequence). The CDR3 coding sequence is TGTGCCAGCAGCCAAGTTTTCAGCGGGAGAAGTCTCTACGAGCAGTACTTC. Encoded protein: CASSQVFSGRSLYEQYF.

The chain links TRBV7-3 to TRBJ2-2, with TRBD1 matching over 9 bases. V gave up 3 bases and J gave up 8 bases; unmatched junction bases: 7. Germline V gene lookup returns CDR1 SGHTA and CDR2 FQGTGA. The CDR3 length is 15 residues. The CDR3 DNA reads as TGTGCCAGCAGCTTCAGACAGGGGGGAACTGGGGAGCTGTTTTTT. Protein product: CASSFRQGGTGELFF.

This clone showed up just a few times. The gene calls are TRBV3-1 (or the pseudogene TRBV3-2) and TRBJ1-2; possible D gene TRBD1, 5 bases. This CDR3 spans 14 amino acids. Trimming removed 2 bases from V and 4 bases from J, with 11 bases in between. Germline values: CDR1 LGHDT, CDR2 YNNKEL (reference sequence). The CDR3 sequence is CASSQIQGSYGYTF. DNA of the CDR3: TGTGCCAGCAGCCAAATTCAGGGCTCCTATGGCTACACCTTC.

This clone was seen just once. The chain employs TRBV5-4 and TRBJ2-1; TRBD2 matches at 11 bases. In germline, CDR1 is SGHNT, CDR2 YYREEE (reference sequence). After removal of 2 bases from V and 2 bases from J, the junction contained 6 bases not matched to a gene. This CDR3 comprises 17 residues. CDR3 loop: CASSFSLTSGTYNEQFF. The CDR3 DNA reads as TGTGCCAGCAGCTTTTCTTTGACTAGCGGGACCTACAATGAGCAGTTCTTC.

This clone was recorded only once. The chain links TRBV5-8 to TRBJ1-5; the D is unclear. The length of the CDR3 is 13 residues. Between the trimmed V and J ends, which lost 2 bases and 5 bases, there was a span of 8 bases. Germline V gene lookup returns CDR1 SGHTS and CDR2 YDEGEE. The CDR3, as DNA: TGTGCCAGCAGCTTTTCCCCCTATCAGCCCCAGCATTTT. It codes for CASSFSPYQPQHF. Filled out from reference TRBV5-8 and TRBJ1-5, the complete variable domain reads EAGVTQSPTHLIKTRGQQATLRCSPISGHTSVYWYQQALGLGLQFLLWYDEGEERNRGNFPPRFSGRQFPNYSSELNVNALELEDSALYLCASSFSPYQPQHFGDGTRLSIL.

The chain uses TRBV12-1 and TRBJ2-1; the D call TRBD2 from the table was never checked on the DNA. TRBV12-1 is deemed a pseudogene. This CDR3 is built from 14 residues. The CDR3 DNA reads TGTGCCAGCAGCGGGGGACTAGCGACGAATGAGCAGTTCTTC. This translates into CASSGGLATNEQFF.

The chain carries TRBV3-1 (or the pseudogene TRBV3-2) and TRBJ2-7; TRBD1 agrees at 7 bases. CDR3 size: 15 residues. CDR1 LGHDT and CDR2 YNNKEL come from the germline V gene (reference sequence). The J segment lost 6 bases and the V segment lost 1 base, leaving 9 bases of the junction unmatched. For the CDR3, the DNA is TGTGCCAGCAGCCAAGCCAGACAGGGTAACGTCGAGCAGTACTTC. This codes for CASSQARQGNVEQYF.

The chain combines TRBV29-1 with TRBJ2-3; 11 positions agree with TRBD2. Germline lookup yields CDR1 SQVTM and CDR2 ANQGSEA. Trimming cost V 5 bases and J 0 bases; bases outside gene matches: 7. The CDR3 has 16 residues. The chain's CDR3 is CSVLTSGSLSTDTQYF. The CDR3, as DNA: TGCAGCGTTCTCACTAGCGGGAGTTTAAGCACAGATACGCAGTATTTT.

The chain employs TRBV2 and TRBJ1-5; 7 nucleotides match TRBD1. The CDR3 totals 16 residues. J was trimmed by 1 base and V by 4 bases; bases with no gene match: 7. Per germline, CDR1 SNHLY and CDR2 FYNNEI. The CDR3 reads CASSAQGGASNQPQHF. In DNA form, the CDR3 reads TGTGCCAGCAGTGCCCAGGGGGGTGCAAGCAATCAGCCCCAGCATTTT.

The chain joins TRBV29-1 to TRBJ2-7; a possible D gene is TRBD1 (6 bases). CDR3 size: 14 residues. Germline CDR1 is SQVTM and CDR2 is ANQGSEA. The V end was cut by 4 bases, the J end by 0 bases, with 13 bases between. The CDR3 DNA reads as TGCAGCGTTGCCGGGACACTGAGCTCCTACGAGCAGTACTTC. Protein: CSVAGTLSSYEQYF.

The genes are TRBV7-6 and TRBJ2-1, with D perhaps matching TRBD2 (5 bases). Per the germline V gene, CDR1 is SGHVS and CDR2 is FNYEAQ. Trimming removed 0 bases from V and 0 bases from J, with 9 bases in between. This CDR3 region has 16 residues. In nucleotides, the CDR3 is TGTGCCAGCAGCTTAGCTCCGGACTCCTCCTACAATGAGCAGTTCTTC. Translation: CASSLAPDSSYNEQFF.

This clone was recorded only once. The rearrangement links TRBV6-5 to TRBJ1-2; TRBD1 agrees at 9 bases. V shed 5 bases, J shed 6 bases, and the junction held 7 bases outside the gene matches. Germline CDR1 reads MNHEY; CDR2 reads SVGAGI. CDR3 size: 14 residues. CDR3 DNA: TGTGCCAGCAGTCTCAGGACAGGGGCGGATGGCTACACCTTC. Its translation: CASSLRTGADGYTF.

This chain joins TRBV6-2 or TRBV6-3 and TRBJ1-1; D ambiguous. CDR3 length equals 13 residues. Trimming shortened V by 2 bases and J by 8 bases, and 12 bases separated the two germline ends. From germline, CDR1 is MNHEY and CDR2 SVGEGT. The CDR3 loop reads CASSYTPGREAFF. CDR3 in DNA: TGTGCCAGCAGTTACACTCCTGGCAGGGAAGCTTTCTTT.

The rearrangement joins TRBV5-5 to TRBJ1-1; maybe TRBD1 (5 bases). CDR1 SGHKS and CDR2 YYEKEE come from the germline V gene (reference sequence). The V end was cut by 4 bases, the J end by 0 bases, with 7 bases between. The CDR3 is 13 residues long. In DNA form, the CDR3 reads TGTGCCAGCAGCGCGACAGTGAACACTGAAGCTTTCTTT. This translates into CASSATVNTEAFF.

V usage is TRBV20-1 and J usage is TRBJ1-6; 7 bases fit TRBD1. Trimming cost V 3 bases and J 7 bases; bases outside gene matches: 6. The CDR3 length is 14 residues. Per germline, CDR1 DFQATT and CDR2 SNEGSKA (reference sequence). The CDR3 DNA sequence: TGCAGTGCTAGTACGCCAGGGGGGAATTCACCCCTCCACTTT. It specifies CSASTPGGNSPLHF.

This chain joins TRBV9 and TRBJ2-5, with 12 nucleotides matching TRBD1. This CDR3 has 18 amino acids. Unmatched junction bases numbered 11, after V lost 1 base and J lost 4 bases. The germline gives CDR1 SGDLS, CDR2 YYNGEE. CDR3 residues: CASSVSLGGTGGRETQYF. CDR3 nucleotides: TGTGCCAGCAGCGTAAGTTTGGGAGGGACAGGGGGCCGAGAGACCCAGTACTTC.

The chain carries TRBV10-1 and TRBJ2-2; possible D gene TRBD1, 6 bases. Germline V CDR1 and CDR2: WNHNN, SYGVQD (reference sequence). Trimming shortened V by 5 bases and J by 1 base, and 14 bases separated the two germline ends. The CDR3 extends over 16 amino acids. CDR3 bases: TGCGCCAGCAGTTCCGGGTCCAGGGGGAACACCGGGGAGCTGTTTTTT. It codes for CASSSGSRGNTGELFF.

This chain connects TRBV28 to TRBJ2-7, with 8 bases fitting TRBD2. This CDR3 comprises 15 residues. Trimming at V came to 7 bases and at J to 2 bases, leaving 10 bases not matched to a gene. Germline assignment: CDR1 MDHEN and CDR2 SYDVKM. CDR3 amino acids: CASTSPGGVAYEQYF. CDR3 DNA sequence: TGTGCCAGCACTTCACCCGGGGGGGTGGCCTACGAGCAGTACTTC.

The chain combines TRBV5-1 with TRBJ2-7; TRBD2 matches 7 bases. This CDR3 is 13 amino acids long. Germline CDR1 reads SGHRS; CDR2 reads YFSETQ. The V and J ends lost 3 bases and 3 bases, in that order; junction bases with no gene match: 3. CDR3: CASSSQRGYEQYF. Written as DNA, the CDR3 is TGCGCCAGCAGCTCACAGCGGGGCTACGAGCAGTACTTC. Combining the CDR3 with reference TRBV5-1 and TRBJ2-7 gives the whole variable domain KAGVTQTPRYLIKTRGQQVTLSCSPISGHRSVSWYQQTPGQGLQFLFEYFSETQRNKGNFPGRFSGRQFSNSRSEMNVSTLELGDSALYLCASSSQRGYEQYFGPGTRLTVT.

The rearrangement links TRBV28 to TRBJ1-2; D is undetermined. V was shortened by 6 bases and J by 3 bases, with 17 bases between the two germline ends. Germline lookup yields CDR1 MDHEN and CDR2 SYDVKM. The CDR3 is 15 amino acids. The CDR3 spells CASRLRHPIYYGYTF. CDR3 in DNA: TGTGCCAGCAGACTCAGACACCCAATTTACTATGGCTACACCTTC.

The J gene is TRBJ2-1, the V gene TRBV18, with TRBD2 matching 10 bases. The germline gives CDR1 KGHSH, CDR2 LQKENI. The CDR3 is 18 amino acids. Germline trimming cut 2 bases from V and 9 bases from J; bases unmatched to any gene: 16. CDR3 protein: CASSPNSGKSGRASEQFF. The CDR3 region has the DNA TGTGCCAGCTCACCAAACAGTGGGAAAAGCGGGAGGGCCTCTGAGCAGTTCTTC.

About this clone itself: Other DNA variants within this sample encode the same CDR3. J is TRBJ2-7 and V is TRBV5-4; D possibly corresponds to TRBD2 (5 bases). Between the trimmed V and J ends, which lost 0 bases and 4 bases, there was a span of 8 bases. Per the germline V gene, CDR1 is SGHNT and CDR2 is YYREEE (reference sequence). The CDR3 spans 13 residues. The CDR3 protein is CASSLDGVYEQYF. The CDR3 DNA reads as TGTGCCAGCAGCTTGGACGGGGTTTACGAGCAGTACTTC.

The table lists this clone with a few counts. The V call is TRBV5-1, the J call TRBJ1-4; 9 bases align to TRBD1. Germline V lookup: CDR1 SGHRS, CDR2 YFSETQ. After removal of 4 bases from V and 0 bases from J, the junction contained 4 bases not matched to a gene. This CDR3 has 16 amino acids. The CDR3 loop reads CASSRGQGATNEKLFF. CDR3 bases: TGCGCCAGCAGCAGGGGACAGGGAGCAACTAATGAAAAACTGTTTTTT.

In its sample, this clone was seen once. The rearrangement uses TRBV18 and TRBJ1-1, with no clear D. This CDR3 comprises 13 residues. Deletions cut 4 bases from V and 1 base from J, with 7 bases between. From germline, CDR1 is KGHSH and CDR2 LQKENI. The CDR3 region is CASSQLENTEAFF. DNA for the CDR3: TGTGCCAGCTCACAATTAGAGAACACTGAAGCTTTCTTT.

CDR3 nucleotides: TGTGCCAGCAGTTTGGAGACTAGCGAGGATGAGCAGTTCTTC. It specifies CASSLETSEDEQFF. V is TRBV28 and J is TRBJ2-1, with 8 bases that match TRBD2. The CDR3 spans 14 residues. Germline CDR1 and CDR2: MDHEN and SYDVKM. V trimming: 3 bases; J trimming: 8 bases; junction bases outside the gene matches: 6.